The sequence of this T cell receptor beta chain was determined in a study of blood T cell repertoires in COVID-19. Study context: Both acute and convalescent COVID-19 samples were obtained from the United States, Italy and Spain.

V lost 1 base, J lost 6 bases, and 18 bases lay in between. The CDR3 spans 16 residues. From germline, CDR1 is LGHDT and CDR2 YNNKEL (reference sequence). Only in-frame clones appear in the TCRdb table, and some are missing; sequencing was by immunoSEQ multiplex PCR. The table includes hundreds of thousands of clones, over 75% detected once. The receptor's source is a woman older than 75 with acute or convalescent COVID-19. The chain links TRBV3-1 (or the pseudogene TRBV3-2) to TRBJ2-5; tentative D call: TRBD2 (7 bases). Sequencing was performed on peripheral blood. The CDR3 reads CASSQGAGALGKTQYF. CDR3 in DNA: TGTGCCAGCAGCCAAGGGGCGGGGGCTTTGGGGAAGACCCAGTACTTC.